The following is a TCR beta chain sequence with its context. Its target is unknown. Thawed PBMCs were FACS-sorted into unstimulated CD4+CD25+CD127- regulatory T cells, CD4+CD25- non-regulatory cells, CD4 and CD8 cells. CDR1 is SEHNR and CDR2 is FQNEAQ in the germline V gene (reference sequence). This CDR3 has 15 amino acids. V was trimmed by 5 bases and J by 2 bases, leaving 12 bases between them. These data belong to a study of Tregs in tolerant kidney transplant recipients. Study observations and caveats: Validation in larger populations is needed because few patients were studied.

Clones were read by immunoSEQ multiplex PCR, and TCRdb kept only the in-frame ones, dropping some. The table lists around 120,000 clones, roughly nine tenths of them singletons. The specimen was CD4+ T cells from blood. This TCR came from a human donor in good health. V usage is TRBV7-9 and J usage is TRBJ1-4, with D uncertain. The CDR3 nucleotides read TGTGCCAGCAGCCGAGACGGGAGCACTAATGAAAAACTGTTTTTT. Translation gives CASSRDGSTNEKLFF.